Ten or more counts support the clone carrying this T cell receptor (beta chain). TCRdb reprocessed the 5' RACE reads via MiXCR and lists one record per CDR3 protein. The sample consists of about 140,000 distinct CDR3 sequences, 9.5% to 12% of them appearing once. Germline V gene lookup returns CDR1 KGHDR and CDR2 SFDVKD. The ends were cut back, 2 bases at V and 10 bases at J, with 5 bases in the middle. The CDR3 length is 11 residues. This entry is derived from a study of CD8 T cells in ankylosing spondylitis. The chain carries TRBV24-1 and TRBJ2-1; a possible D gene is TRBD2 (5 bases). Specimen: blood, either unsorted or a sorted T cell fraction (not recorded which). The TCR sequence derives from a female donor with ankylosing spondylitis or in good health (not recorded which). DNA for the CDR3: TGTGCCACCAGTGATTGGAGGGAGCAGTTCTTC. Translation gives CATSDWREQFF.